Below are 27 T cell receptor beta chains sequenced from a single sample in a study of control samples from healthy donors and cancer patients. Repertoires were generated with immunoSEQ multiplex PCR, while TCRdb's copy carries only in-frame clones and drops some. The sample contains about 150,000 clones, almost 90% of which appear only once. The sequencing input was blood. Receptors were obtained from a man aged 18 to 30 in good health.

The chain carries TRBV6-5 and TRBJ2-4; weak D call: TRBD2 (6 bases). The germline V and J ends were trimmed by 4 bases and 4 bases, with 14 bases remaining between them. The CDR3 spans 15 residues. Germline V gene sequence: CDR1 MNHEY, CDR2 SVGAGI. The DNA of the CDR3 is TGTGCCAGCAGTTTACGCGGGGCACCAAAAAACATTCAGTACTTC. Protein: CASSLRGAPKNIQYF.

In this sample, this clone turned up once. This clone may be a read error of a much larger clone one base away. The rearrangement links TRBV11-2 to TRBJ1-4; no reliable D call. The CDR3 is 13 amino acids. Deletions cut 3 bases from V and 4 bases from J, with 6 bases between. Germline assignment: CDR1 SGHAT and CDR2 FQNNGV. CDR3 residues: CASSFGLNEKLFF. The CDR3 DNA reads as TGTGCCAGCAGCTTTGGACTTAATGAAAAACTGTTTTTT.

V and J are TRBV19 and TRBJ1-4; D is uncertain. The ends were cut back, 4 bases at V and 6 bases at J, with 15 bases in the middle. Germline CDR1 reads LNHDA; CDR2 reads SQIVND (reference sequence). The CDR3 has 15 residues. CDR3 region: CASSTRIRGDEKLFF. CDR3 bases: TGTGCCAGTAGTACCAGAATACGGGGAGATGAAAAACTGTTTTTT.

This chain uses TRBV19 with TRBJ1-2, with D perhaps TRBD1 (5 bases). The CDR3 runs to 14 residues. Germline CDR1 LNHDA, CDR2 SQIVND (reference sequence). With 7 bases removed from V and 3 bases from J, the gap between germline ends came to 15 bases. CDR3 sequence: CASTRGTVDYGYTF. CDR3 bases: TGTGCCAGTACTAGGGGCACCGTGGACTATGGCTACACCTTC.

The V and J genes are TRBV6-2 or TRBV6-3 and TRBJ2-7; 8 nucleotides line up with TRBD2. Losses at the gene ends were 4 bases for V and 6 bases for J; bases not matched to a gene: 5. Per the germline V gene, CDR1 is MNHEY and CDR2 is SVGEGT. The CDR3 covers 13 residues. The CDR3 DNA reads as TGTGCCAGCAGTTTCCTACTAGCGGCCGAGCAGTACTTC. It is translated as CASSFLLAAEQYF.

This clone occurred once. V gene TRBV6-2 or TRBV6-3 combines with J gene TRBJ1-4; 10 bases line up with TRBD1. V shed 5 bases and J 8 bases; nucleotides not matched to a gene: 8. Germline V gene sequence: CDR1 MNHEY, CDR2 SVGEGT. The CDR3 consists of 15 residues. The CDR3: CASSRGTGDFEKLFF. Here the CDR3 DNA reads TGTGCCAGCAGTCGCGGGACAGGGGATTTCGAAAAACTGTTTTTT.

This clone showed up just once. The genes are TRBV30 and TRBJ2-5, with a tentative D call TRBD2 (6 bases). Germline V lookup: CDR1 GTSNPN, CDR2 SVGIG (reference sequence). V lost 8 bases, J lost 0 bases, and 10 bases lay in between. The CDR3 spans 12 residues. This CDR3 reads CAGTSYQETQYF. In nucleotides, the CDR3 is TGTGCCGGCACTAGCTACCAAGAGACCCAGTACTTC. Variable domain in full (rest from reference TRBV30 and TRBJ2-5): SQTIHQWPATLVQPVGSPLSLECTVEGTSNPNLYWYRQAAGRGLQLLFYSVGIGQISSEVPQNLSASRPQDRQFILSSKKLLLSDSGFYLCAGTSYQETQYFGPGTRLLVL.

This CDR3 is CASSTVSPSGNTIYF. The CDR3, as DNA: TGTGCCAGTAGCACAGTGAGTCCCTCTGGAAACACCATATATTTT. The rearrangement joins TRBV19 to TRBJ1-3; D ambiguous. Per germline, CDR1 LNHDA and CDR2 SQIVND (reference sequence). The CDR3 consists of 15 residues. V was trimmed by 6 bases and J by 0 bases, leaving 12 bases between them.

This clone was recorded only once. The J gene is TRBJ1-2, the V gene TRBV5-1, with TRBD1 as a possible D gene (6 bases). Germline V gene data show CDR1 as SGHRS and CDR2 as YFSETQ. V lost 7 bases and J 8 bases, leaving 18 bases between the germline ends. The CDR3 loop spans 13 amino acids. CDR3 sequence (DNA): TGCGCCAGCGGACAGCAGAGGGGAGGGGGCTACACCTTC. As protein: CASGQQRGGGYTF.

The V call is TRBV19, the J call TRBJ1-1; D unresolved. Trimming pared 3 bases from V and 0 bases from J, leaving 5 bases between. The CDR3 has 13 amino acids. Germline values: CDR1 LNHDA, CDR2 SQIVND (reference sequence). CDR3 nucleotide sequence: TGTGCCAGTAGTATCGTACTGAACACTGAAGCTTTCTTT. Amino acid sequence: CASSIVLNTEAFF. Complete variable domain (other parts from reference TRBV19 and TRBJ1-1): DGGITQSPKYLFRKEGQNVTLSCEQNLNHDAMYWYRQDPGQGLRLIYYSQIVNDFQKGDIAEGYSVSREKKESFPLTVTSAQKNPTAFYLCASSIVLNTEAFFGQGTRLTVV.

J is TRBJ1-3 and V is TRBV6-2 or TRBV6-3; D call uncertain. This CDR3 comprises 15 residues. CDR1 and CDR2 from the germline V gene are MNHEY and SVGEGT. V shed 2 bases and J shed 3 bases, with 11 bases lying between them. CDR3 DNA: TGTGCCAGCAGTTACGCTTCGCGGAGTGGAAACACCATATATTTT. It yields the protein CASSYASRSGNTIYF.

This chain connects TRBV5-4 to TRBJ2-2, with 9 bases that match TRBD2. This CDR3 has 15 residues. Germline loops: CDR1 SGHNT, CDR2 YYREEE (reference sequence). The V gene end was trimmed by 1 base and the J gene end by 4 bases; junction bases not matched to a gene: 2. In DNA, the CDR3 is TGTGCCAGCAGCTTGAGTAGCGGGGGCACCGGGGAGCTGTTTTTT. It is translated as CASSLSSGGTGELFF.

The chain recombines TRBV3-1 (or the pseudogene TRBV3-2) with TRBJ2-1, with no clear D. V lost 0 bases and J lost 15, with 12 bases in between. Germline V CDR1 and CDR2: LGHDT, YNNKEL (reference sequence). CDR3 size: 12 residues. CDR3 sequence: CASSQDVLVVFF. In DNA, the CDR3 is TGTGCCAGCAGCCAAGATGTGCTAGTCGTGTTCTTC.

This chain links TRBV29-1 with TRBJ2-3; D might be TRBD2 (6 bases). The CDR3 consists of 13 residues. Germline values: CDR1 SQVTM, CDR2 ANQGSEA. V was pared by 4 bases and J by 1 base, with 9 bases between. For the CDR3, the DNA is TGCAGCGTTGTGGGAGGAGGCACAGATACGCAGTATTTT. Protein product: CSVVGGGTDTQYF.

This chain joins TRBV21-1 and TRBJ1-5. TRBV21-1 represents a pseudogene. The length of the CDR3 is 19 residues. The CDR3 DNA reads TGTGCCAGCTCTGCGAACCCCCGAAAACCAGGTAGGGCCTATAGCCCCCAGCATTTT. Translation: CASSANPRKPGRAYSPQHF.

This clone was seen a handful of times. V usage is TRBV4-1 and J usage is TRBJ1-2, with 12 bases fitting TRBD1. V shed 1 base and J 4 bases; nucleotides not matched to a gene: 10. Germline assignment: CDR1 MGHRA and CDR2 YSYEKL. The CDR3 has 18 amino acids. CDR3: CASSQVPGQGAPAYGYTF. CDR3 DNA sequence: TGCGCCAGCAGCCAAGTTCCGGGACAGGGGGCGCCGGCCTATGGCTACACCTTC.

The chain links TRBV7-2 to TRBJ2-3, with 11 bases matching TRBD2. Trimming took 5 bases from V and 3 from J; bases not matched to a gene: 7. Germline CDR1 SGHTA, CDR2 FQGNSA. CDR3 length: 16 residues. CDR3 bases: TGTGCCAGCAGCCTTAGCGGGGGGGCCGAAACAGATACGCAGTATTTT. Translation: CASSLSGGAETDTQYF.

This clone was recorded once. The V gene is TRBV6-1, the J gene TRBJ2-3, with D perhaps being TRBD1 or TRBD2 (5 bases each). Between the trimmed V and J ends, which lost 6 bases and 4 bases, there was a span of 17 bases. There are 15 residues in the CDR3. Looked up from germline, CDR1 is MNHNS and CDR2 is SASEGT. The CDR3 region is CASRYGTSKADTQYF. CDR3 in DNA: TGTGCCAGCAGATACGGGACCTCAAAGGCAGATACGCAGTATTTT.

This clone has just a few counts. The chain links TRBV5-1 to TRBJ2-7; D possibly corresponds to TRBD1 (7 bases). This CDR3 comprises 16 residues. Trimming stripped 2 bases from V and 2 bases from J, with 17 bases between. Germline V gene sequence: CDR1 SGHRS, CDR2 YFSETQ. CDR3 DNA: TGCGCCAGCAGCTTCCAGGGCGGGACAGAGACCTACGAGCAGTACTTC. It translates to CASSFQGGTETYEQYF.

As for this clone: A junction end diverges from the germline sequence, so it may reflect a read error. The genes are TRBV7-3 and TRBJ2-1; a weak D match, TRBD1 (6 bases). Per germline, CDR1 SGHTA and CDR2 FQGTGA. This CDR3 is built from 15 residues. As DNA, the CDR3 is TGTGCCAGCAGGTTAACAGGGAGCTCCTACAATGAGCAGTTCTTC. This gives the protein CASRLTGSSYNEQFF.

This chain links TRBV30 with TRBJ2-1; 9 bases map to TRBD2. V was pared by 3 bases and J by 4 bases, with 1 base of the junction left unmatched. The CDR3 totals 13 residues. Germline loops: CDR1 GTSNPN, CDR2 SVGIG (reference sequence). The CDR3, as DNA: TGTGCCTGGAGGACTAGCGGTTACAATGAGCAGTTCTTC. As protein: CAWRTSGYNEQFF.

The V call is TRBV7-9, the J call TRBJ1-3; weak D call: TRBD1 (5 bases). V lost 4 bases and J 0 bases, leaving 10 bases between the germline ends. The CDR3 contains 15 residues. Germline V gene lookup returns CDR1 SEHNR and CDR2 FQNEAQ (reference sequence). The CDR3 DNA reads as TGTGCCAGCAGCTCACAGGAAAGCTCTGGAAACACCATATATTTT. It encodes CASSSQESSGNTIYF.

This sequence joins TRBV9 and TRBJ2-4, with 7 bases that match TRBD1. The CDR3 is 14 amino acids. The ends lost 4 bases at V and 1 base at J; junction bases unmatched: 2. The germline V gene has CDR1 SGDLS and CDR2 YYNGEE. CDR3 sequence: CASSSGQAKNIQYF. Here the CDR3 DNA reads TGTGCCAGCAGCTCGGGACAGGCCAAAAACATTCAGTACTTC.

CDR3 amino acids: CASSQGNHQPQHF. The DNA for the CDR3 is TGTGCCAGCAGCCAAGGAAACCATCAGCCCCAGCATTTT. The chain carries TRBV3-1 (or the pseudogene TRBV3-2) and TRBJ1-5; D remains unclear. Germline V lookup: CDR1 LGHDT, CDR2 YNNKEL (reference sequence). V dropped 1 base and J dropped 5 bases, with 6 bases sitting between them. CDR3 length: 13 amino acids.

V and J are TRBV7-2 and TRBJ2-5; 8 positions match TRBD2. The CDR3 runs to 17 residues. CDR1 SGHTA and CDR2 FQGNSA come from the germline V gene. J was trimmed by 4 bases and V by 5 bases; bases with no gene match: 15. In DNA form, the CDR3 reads TGTGCCAGCAGCCCTACCAACTTAGCGGGGAACCGAGAGACCCAGTACTTC. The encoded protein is CASSPTNLAGNRETQYF.

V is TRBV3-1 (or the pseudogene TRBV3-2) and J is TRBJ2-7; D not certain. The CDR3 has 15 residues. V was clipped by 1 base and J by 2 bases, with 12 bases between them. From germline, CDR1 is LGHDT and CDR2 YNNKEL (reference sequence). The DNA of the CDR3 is TGTGCCAGCAGCCAAGTTATATTCGGCACCTACGAGCAGTACTTC. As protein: CASSQVIFGTYEQYF.

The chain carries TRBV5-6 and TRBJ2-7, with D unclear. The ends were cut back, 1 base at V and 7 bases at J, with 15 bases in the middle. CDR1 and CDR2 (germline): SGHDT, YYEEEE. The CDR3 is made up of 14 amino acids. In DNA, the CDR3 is TGTGCCAGCAGCTTGCCGCCCAGTCAGGATGAGCAGTACTTC. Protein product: CASSLPPSQDEQYF.